The T cell receptor (beta chain) under discussion was sequenced for a study of cytomegalovirus exposure and HLA in healthy donors (TCRdb year 2017). Turning to the overall study: An earlier analysis of approximately 640 of the donors reported approximately 300 Gb of sequence data and around 120 million unique TCR beta sequences from some 180 million T cells. Roughly 320 gigabases of sequencing data and about 92 million unique TCR sequences made up an early release that covered fewer than 650 HLA-typed donors. Of the roughly 400 genotyped donors, roughly 76% were placed in the genetic ancestry cluster associated with self-reported Caucasian donors. The study aimed to test whether signatures of past pathogen exposure could be identified by cataloging public T cell receptors. The study profiled the T cell repertoires of more than 500 subjects by immunosequencing and related them to cytomegalovirus serostatus. A separate validation cohort of about 110 different subjects was used in addition to the roughly 640-subject first cohort. To predict cytomegalovirus infection status, the study brought together high-throughput TCR immunosequencing, statistical association of individual TCRs with disease status, and machine learning. A later analysis re-analyzed previously published TCR beta repertoires from 600 to 850 donors and added high-resolution HLA genotyping to study TCR occurrence patterns. Rather than using new phenotypic data, the later analysis identified candidate immune exposures from TCR beta sequences and from how often those sequences occurred across donors. An earlier analysis of 500 to 650 of the donors applied high-throughput TCR beta sequencing to assess whether each TCR beta V gene segment acted as functional or pseudogenic. Alongside the repertoire data, information on donor age, sex, ethnicity and CMV serostatus was compiled. A later genetic analysis used genome-wide SNP genotypes for about 65% of the roughly 700 donors, treating that subset as a discovery cohort. Every repertoire in the discovery cohort had been generated on one and the same sequencing platform. HLA typing covered class I and class II loci at four-digit resolution. Typing coverage varied by locus: about 620-630 donors for A, B, C, DRB1 and DQB1; approximately 560 for DQA1; more than 600 for DPA1; 450 to 480 for DPB1. About five DR-DQ haplotypes were handled as single units for association and clustering because linkage in the cohort was strong. Among around 400 genotyped donors of the cohort, an average of about 240,000 unique TCR beta nucleotide sequences was sequenced per donor, of which about 18% were non-productive. The research as a whole found: In a later analysis, the rate of TCR association differed among HLA loci, with DRB1 alleles having the most associated TCRs and HLA-C alleles having the fewest. In this cohort, only TCR beta chains were sequenced, and detectable features were limited by the absence of alpha or paired-chain data. The sequencing pipeline was judged likely to have produced a cluster of highly shared sequence variants as a technical artifact. CMV serostatus was the only immune exposure information available for the cohort. Cytomegalovirus status was reported to be diagnosed by the classifier with high specificity and sensitivity in both the original and validation cohorts. Broadly in line with IMGT annotations, most TCR beta V segments showed up in productive rearrangements about 87% or about 30% of the time in an earlier analysis of a few hundred of the donors. Because counts were too low, around 17 rarely observed V segments, including chromosome 9 orphons, were left out of the earlier analysis of 500 to 650 of the donors. HLA typing was unavailable for some donors at each locus, so association tests used only the typed subset. The presence/absence analyses assumed that sequencing depth was roughly uniform across donors, and that assumption may not be true. In a later analysis, HLA-associated TCR beta chains were found to be more clonally expanded and to have lower generation probabilities than equally common non-associated chains. A few of the identified cytomegalovirus-associated TCR beta chains were confirmed in vitro to be specific for cytomegalovirus antigens. Correlated functional status among segregating V segments might reflect linkage disequilibrium, but an unknown experimental factor could not be ruled out. In the study, around 150 TCR beta chains were listed as associated with cytomegalovirus. A further reported finding was that TCR beta sequences accurately predicted the HLA-A and HLA-B alleles for most subjects in the first cohort. A later analysis found that most CMV-associated TCR beta chains appeared HLA-restricted, with HLA associations seemingly driven largely by CMV exposure. It was suggested by the authors that the approach could potentially be generalized to other disease states and immunological phenotypes. A later genetic analysis reported fewer N-insertions in productive TCRs among donors in an Asian-associated ancestry cluster than the approximately 700-donor mean. Some IMGT-functional V segments, including TRBV6-2 and TRBV6-3, could not be distinguished by the 87-base-pair reads and were therefore excluded. An association between a missense DCLRE1C variant and V-gene and J-gene trimming of TCR beta chains was found in a later genetic analysis and replicated in an independent cohort. Several of the top co-occurrence clusters appeared to be linked to parvovirus B19, influenza, CMV and Epstein-Barr virus, according to a later analysis. Across donors, most TCR sequences were observed very rarely, whereas some public TCRs were present in many individuals. When HLA alleles, especially DR and DQ, strongly co-occurred, attributing TCR associations to individual alleles was difficult. At a false discovery rate of 0.05, a later analysis linked roughly 17,000 TCR beta sequences to specific HLA alleles.

In total, approximately 700 healthy bone marrow donors made up the cohort. Cohort members were all nominally healthy when sampled, although unrecorded immune exposures were likely present. The donor was CMV seronegative and was included in the group of 352 seronegative cohort members. Each donor provided a peripheral blood sample, and peripheral blood mononuclear cells were used for TCR beta sequencing. The Qiagen DNeasy Blood Extraction Kit was used to extract genomic DNA from the blood cell samples. On this clone itself: The specificity of this receptor is unknown. Base qualities are not recorded, but no much larger clone differs from it by a single base.

Libraries were constructed by the immunoSEQ multiplex PCR assay. The multiplex PCR relied on a mix of 60 forward primers for TCR Vbeta segments and 13 reverse primers for TCR Jbeta segments. Amplification of the CDR3 region of rearranged TCR beta genes was performed with a multiplex PCR assay on genomic DNA. Amplified TCR beta libraries were sequenced as 87-base-pair reads on the Illumina HiSeq System. The published analysis was carried out like this. Across the 670 or so repertoires, a later analysis counted approximately 75 million unique TCR beta chains, 9 million to 14 million of which were shared by at least two donors. A nearest-neighbor algorithm error-corrected the raw reads and collapsed the reads into unique sequences, merging closely related sequences to remove PCR and sequencing errors. Alignment of CDR3 sequences to IMGT reference sequences was used to assign V, D and J gene segments. For a sequence to be retained, a match of at least six nucleotides was required to both a V gene segment and a J gene segment. Rearrangements were classified as productive when the CDR3 lacked stop codons and remained in frame with V and J, and all other rearrangements were classified as non-productive. CDR3 was defined by IMGT convention, running from the second conserved V-encoded cysteine to the conserved J-encoded phenylalanine. The earlier analysis of 500 to 750 of the donors excluded any sequence lacking an unambiguous match to a single V gene segment. An earlier analysis of a few hundred of the donors called V segments functional above 56.7% productive rearrangements and segregating when the between-donor standard deviation exceeded 5%. A statistical classification framework was built for diagnosing cytomegalovirus status from the catalog of TCR beta chain sequences. A later analysis assigned V and J genes by comparing TCR nucleotide sequences with IMGT/GENE-DB human TR gene sequences. A later analysis assigned CDR3 sequences and most-parsimonious VDJ recombination scenarios with the TCRdist pipeline. In a later analysis, each TCR beta chain was defined by its CDR3 amino acid sequence together with its V-gene family, and reads lacking a unique V-gene family were excluded. In a later analysis, 450 to 600 highly shared, low-generation-probability nucleotide sequences were removed to address suspected cross-contamination and a sequencing artifact. A later analysis calculated a clonal expansion index for each public chain from normalized within-repertoire ranks of inferred template counts. Generation probabilities in a later analysis came from a VDJ recombination model fitted to out-of-frame rearrangements, and those results were checked against IGoR. In a later analysis, TCR-TCR, TCR-HLA and TCR-CMV co-occurrence was scored with hypergeometric tests, and a repertoire-size bias correction was applied to TCR pairs. A later analysis estimated false discovery rates by permuting HLA or CMV assignments 20 times. In a later analysis, co-occurring TCRs were grouped with DBSCAN, and TCRdist sequence similarity was added when clustering was performed within HLA-allele-positive subsets. Co-occurrence clustering excluded repertoires with fewer than 30,000 or more than 120,000 public chains, plus five with anomalous nucleotide sharing. The table was pulled from immuneACCESS by TCRdb, which kept in-frame rearrangements only. Such tables lose some clones; where checked, under half of the loss comes from unresolved V genes, and the rest has no known cause. The D gene and trimming were derived from the DNA, and the V and J assignments and clone size from that table. The sample table shows 170,000 or so clones, and less than 90% are seen once. Over 1.5% of the sample lies in the top ten.

The CDR3 spans 16 residues, from the cysteine through the phenylalanine. The read is trimmed to its CDR3 DNA, 48 bases read in frame from base 1. Relative to germline, V is 4 bases shorter and J is 0 bases shorter, with 14 bases between their ends. According to the germline V gene, CDR1 reads SGHRS and CDR2 reads YFSETQ. Rearrangement joined TRBV5-1 to TRBJ2-1; TRBD2 is perhaps the D gene, given 6 matching bases. The receptor's source is a man aged 45 to 65 in good health and CMV-seronegative. Sequenced input: PBMCs. At the DNA level, the sequence is TGCGCCAGCAGCCGCCGCGGGGAGAGCTCCTACAATGAGCAGTTCTTC. It translates to CASSRRGESSYNEQFF.